The 12 T cell receptor beta chains in this list originate from one sample, sequenced in a study of T cell responses to AZD1222 COVID-19 vaccine. Clones were sequenced by immunoSEQ multiplex PCR, and TCRdb holds only the in-frame ones, with some missing. The table shows 100,000 to 150,000 clones, with roughly 85% occurring only once. This specimen was peripheral blood, taken on day 0 of AZD1222 vaccination. These receptors all come from an adult in good health.

The chain carries TRBV5-1 and TRBJ2-1; 9 positions agree with TRBD2. Unmatched junction bases numbered 5, after V lost 4 bases and J lost 6 bases. CDR3 size: 14 residues. Germline CDR1 SGHRS, CDR2 YFSETQ. CDR3 loop: CASSLLAGLNEQFF. CDR3 DNA sequence: TGCGCCAGCAGCCTGCTAGCGGGGCTCAATGAGCAGTTCTTC. Together with reference TRBV5-1 and TRBJ2-1, the CDR3 gives the full variable domain: KAGVTQTPRYLIKTRGQQVTLSCSPISGHRSVSWYQQTPGQGLQFLFEYFSETQRNKGNFPGRFSGRQFSNSRSEMNVSTLELGDSALYLCASSLLAGLNEQFFGPGTRLTVL.

Only one count was recorded for this clone. This chain uses TRBV28 with TRBJ1-5; TRBD1 matches at 11 bases. The V and J ends lost 1 base and 0 bases, in that order; junction bases with no gene match: 11. CDR1 and CDR2 (germline): MDHEN, SYDVKM. There are 20 residues in the CDR3. The CDR3 DNA is TGTGCCAGCAGTTTATTCACCACCGGGACAGGGGGTGATAGCAATCAGCCCCAGCATTTT. Translation gives CASSLFTTGTGGDSNQPQHF.

The rearrangement joins TRBV19 to TRBJ2-2, with 8 positions matching TRBD1. The CDR3 sequence is 16 residues long. V lost 6 bases and J lost 1; bases outside the gene matches: 7. Germline CDR1 is LNHDA and CDR2 is SQIVND (reference sequence). The CDR3 here is CASRTAGTGNTGELFF. The CDR3 nucleotides read TGTGCCAGTAGAACAGCCGGGACAGGGAACACCGGGGAGCTGTTTTTT.

The chain is built from TRBV24-1 and TRBJ2-5; tentative D call: TRBD1 (6 bases). Trimming removed 1 base at V and 6 bases at J, with 14 bases between. The CDR3 runs 15 residues. CDR1 is KGHDR, CDR2 SFDVKD, per germline. The CDR3 DNA sequence: TGTGCCACCAGTGATTTTGGGCAGGGGAAGCAGACCCAGTACTTC. This translates into CATSDFGQGKQTQYF.

The chain uses TRBV12-3 or TRBV12-4 and TRBJ1-5; D is undetermined. V dropped 6 bases and J dropped 2 bases, with 5 bases sitting between them. CDR3 length equals 12 residues. CDR3 region: CASRARNQPQHF. As DNA, the CDR3 is TGTGCCAGCAGGGCGCGCAATCAGCCCCAGCATTTT.

This chain links TRBV5-6 with TRBJ2-7, with TRBD1 matching 9 bases. CDR3 size: 15 residues. Germline CDR1 and CDR2: SGHDT and YYEEEE. The V gene end was trimmed by 4 bases and the J gene end by 2 bases; junction bases not matched to a gene: 7. The CDR3 DNA sequence: TGTGCCAGCAGCCGAGGGGACAGGGACACCTACGAGCAGTACTTC. It yields the protein CASSRGDRDTYEQYF.

The V call is TRBV30, the J call TRBJ2-2; D is uncertain. Germline-derived CDR1 and CDR2 are GTSNPN and SVGIG (reference sequence). V lost 4 bases and J 1 base, leaving 10 bases between the germline ends. CDR3 size: 14 residues. The DNA for the CDR3 is TGTGCCTGGATGGGGTCTCTGAACACCGGGGAGCTGTTTTTT. As protein: CAWMGSLNTGELFF.

DNA of the CDR3: TGTGCCACCAGCAGATCCACCGGGACAGGGGGCGTCGGGGAGCTGTTTTTT. Its translation: CATSRSTGTGGVGELFF. The chain has TRBV15 and TRBJ2-2; 12 positions agree with TRBD1. The junction had 8 bases not matched to a gene; V was cut back by 2 bases and J by 7 bases. Germline V gives CDR1 LNHNV, CDR2 YYDKDF (reference sequence). This CDR3 is built from 17 residues.

This clone has a handful of counts. The rearrangement joins TRBV4-1 to TRBJ1-1; D may be TRBD1 (5 bases). Trimming shortened V by 1 base and J by 2 bases, and 8 bases separated the two germline ends. CDR1 is MGHRA and CDR2 is YSYEKL in the germline V gene. This CDR3 has 14 residues. CDR3 DNA: TGCGCCAGCAGCCAAGGGGGGAGAAACACTGAAGCTTTCTTT. Its translation is CASSQGGRNTEAFF.

This clone turned up a few times. The chain employs TRBV7-8 and TRBJ1-5; D perhaps matches TRBD1 (5 bases). The CDR3 has 16 residues. CDR1 is SGHVS and CDR2 is FQNEAQ in the germline V gene. Trimming shortened V by 3 bases and J by 0 bases, and 12 bases separated the two germline ends. The CDR3 sequence is CASSFSGVGSNQPQHF. In DNA form, the CDR3 reads TGTGCCAGCAGCTTCTCGGGGGTTGGTAGCAATCAGCCCCAGCATTTT.

The chain joins TRBV28 to TRBJ2-1, with TRBD1 matching 10 bases. The CDR3 consists of 16 residues. Germline V gene lookup returns CDR1 MDHEN and CDR2 SYDVKM. V gave up 6 bases and J gave up 6 bases; unmatched junction bases: 11. This chain's CDR3 is CASRRDRDRGSNEQFF. CDR3 coding DNA: TGTGCCAGCAGGCGGGACCGGGACAGGGGTTCCAATGAGCAGTTCTTC.

This sequence joins TRBV14 and TRBJ2-1, with 7 nucleotides matching TRBD2. Germline values: CDR1 SGHDN, CDR2 FVKESK. Trimming at V came to 6 bases and at J to 3 bases, leaving 11 bases not matched to a gene. The CDR3 has 16 amino acids. The CDR3 is CASSRYGASGYNEQFF. DNA of the CDR3: TGTGCCAGCAGTCGCTACGGGGCTAGCGGCTACAATGAGCAGTTCTTC.